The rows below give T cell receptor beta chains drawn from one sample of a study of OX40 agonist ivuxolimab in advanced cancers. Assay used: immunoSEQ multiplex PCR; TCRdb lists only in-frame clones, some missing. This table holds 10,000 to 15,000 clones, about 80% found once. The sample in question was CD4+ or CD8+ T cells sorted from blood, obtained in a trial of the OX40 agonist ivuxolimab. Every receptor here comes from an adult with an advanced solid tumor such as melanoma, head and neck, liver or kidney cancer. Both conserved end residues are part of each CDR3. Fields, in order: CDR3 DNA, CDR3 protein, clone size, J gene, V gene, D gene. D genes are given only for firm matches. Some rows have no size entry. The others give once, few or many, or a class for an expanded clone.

cdr3_nt: TGTGCCAGCAGGCCGGACGTAGCGGGGGGAGGGGAGCTGTTTTTT
cdr3_aa: CASRPDVAGGGELFF
clone_size: -
j_call: TRBJ2-2
v_call: TRBV5-4
d_call: TRBD2

cdr3_nt: TGTGCCATCAATGCCCGGGAGGGCCAAGCCCCAGATACGCAGTATTTT
cdr3_aa: CAINAREGQAPDTQYF
clone_size: few
j_call: TRBJ2-3
v_call: TRBV10-3
d_call: TRBD2

cdr3_nt: TGTGCCAGCAGCAAAGCTGGTGGAAAAGCGGGAGGGCCGGGCTCCTACAATGAGCAGTTCTTC
cdr3_aa: CASSKAGGKAGGPGSYNEQFF
clone_size: few
j_call: TRBJ2-1
v_call: TRBV21-1
d_call: -

cdr3_nt: TGTGCCAGTAGTATAGTCCCCAATGAGCAGTTCTTC
cdr3_aa: CASSIVPNEQFF
clone_size: -
j_call: TRBJ2-1
v_call: TRBV19
d_call: -

cdr3_nt: TGCGCCAGCAGCCAAATGGACAGCTCCTACGAGCAGTACTTC
cdr3_aa: CASSQMDSSYEQYF
clone_size: -
j_call: TRBJ2-7
v_call: TRBV4-3
d_call: -

cdr3_nt: TGTGCCAGCAGCGTAGGCAGGGGGGGCGAGCAGTACTTC
cdr3_aa: CASSVGRGGEQYF
clone_size: -
j_call: TRBJ2-7
v_call: TRBV9
d_call: -

cdr3_nt: TGCGCCAGCAGTGATTGCAGGATCAAGACCCAGTACTTC
cdr3_aa: CASSDCRIKTQYF
clone_size: once
j_call: TRBJ2-5
v_call: TRBV10-1
d_call: -

cdr3_nt: TGTGCCAGCAGTTGGACAGTCACCGGGGAGCTGTTTTTT
cdr3_aa: CASSWTVTGELFF
clone_size: -
j_call: TRBJ2-2
v_call: TRBV27
d_call: -

cdr3_nt: TGTGCCAGCAGCTTGACGGCTTCCTCGTTCTTC
cdr3_aa: CASSLTASSFF
clone_size: -
j_call: TRBJ2-1
v_call: TRBV11-2
d_call: -

cdr3_nt: TGTGCCAGCAGCGTAGGGCTAGCGGGTACCACCGGGGAGCTGTTTTTT
cdr3_aa: CASSVGLAGTTGELFF
clone_size: -
j_call: TRBJ2-2
v_call: TRBV9
d_call: TRBD2

cdr3_nt: TGTGCCAGCAGCTCTAGTGGTAGCTCTGGGGCCAACGTCCTGACTTTC
cdr3_aa: CASSSSGSSGANVLTF
clone_size: -
j_call: TRBJ2-6
v_call: TRBV7-9
d_call: -

cdr3_nt: TGTGCCAGCAGTTCCGAAGGGCTACGGAGCAATCAGCCCCAGCATTTT
cdr3_aa: CASSSEGLRSNQPQHF
clone_size: medium-sized
j_call: TRBJ1-5
v_call: TRBV28
d_call: -

cdr3_nt: TGTGCCAGCATCCTGATGGGACAGGGCTCCTACGAGCAGTACTTC
cdr3_aa: CASILMGQGSYEQYF
clone_size: -
j_call: TRBJ2-7
v_call: TRBV7-9
d_call: TRBD1

cdr3_nt: TGTGCCAGCAACCCAGGACTAGCGGGATACACCGGGGAGCTGTTTTTT
cdr3_aa: CASNPGLAGYTGELFF
clone_size: -
j_call: TRBJ2-2
v_call: TRBV9
d_call: TRBD2

cdr3_nt: TGCAGTGGGATCACAGATACGCAGTATTTT
cdr3_aa: CSGITDTQYF
clone_size: -
j_call: TRBJ2-3
v_call: TRBV20-1
d_call: -

cdr3_nt: TGTGCCAGCAGCGTAGACTTATCAACCTACAATGAGCAGTTCTTC
cdr3_aa: CASSVDLSTYNEQFF
clone_size: once
j_call: TRBJ2-1
v_call: TRBV9
d_call: -

cdr3_nt: TGTGCCAGTAGTGCGCGGGCATCTCGGGCAGATACGCAGTATTTT
cdr3_aa: CASSARASRADTQYF
clone_size: -
j_call: TRBJ2-3
v_call: TRBV19
d_call: -

cdr3_nt: TGTGCCAGCAGAGACGGGACTAGCGGACATGCGACCCAGTACTTC
cdr3_aa: CASRDGTSGHATQYF
clone_size: -
j_call: TRBJ2-5
v_call: TRBV5-6
d_call: TRBD2

cdr3_nt: TGTGCCAGCAGCTTAGTGTCTAGCGGATACAATGAGCAGTTCTTC
cdr3_aa: CASSLVSSGYNEQFF
clone_size: -
j_call: TRBJ2-1
v_call: TRBV7-9
d_call: TRBD2

cdr3_nt: TGTGCCAGCAGCGTAGAGGGGACAGGGGGCAATGAGCAGTTCTTC
cdr3_aa: CASSVEGTGGNEQFF
clone_size: -
j_call: TRBJ2-1
v_call: TRBV9
d_call: TRBD1

cdr3_nt: TGTGCCTGGAGCGGGACAGGGATTCAGCCCCAGCATTTT
cdr3_aa: CAWSGTGIQPQHF
clone_size: few
j_call: TRBJ1-5
v_call: TRBV30
d_call: TRBD1

cdr3_nt: TGTGCCAGCAGCGAACTAGCGGGAGATTCGGGCGAGCAGTACTTC
cdr3_aa: CASSELAGDSGEQYF
clone_size: many
j_call: TRBJ2-7
v_call: TRBV11-2
d_call: TRBD2

cdr3_nt: TGTGCCAGCAGCCTTACAGTGAACACCGGGGAGCTGTTTTTT
cdr3_aa: CASSLTVNTGELFF
clone_size: -
j_call: TRBJ2-2
v_call: TRBV7-6
d_call: -

cdr3_nt: TGTGCCAGCAGCCGTACTAGCGGGAGTATTACAGATACGCAGTATTTT
cdr3_aa: CASSRTSGSITDTQYF
clone_size: once
j_call: TRBJ2-3
v_call: TRBV9
d_call: TRBD2

cdr3_nt: TGCAGCTCCATTACGGACTATGGCTACACCTTC
cdr3_aa: CSSITDYGYTF
clone_size: -
j_call: TRBJ1-2
v_call: TRBV29-1
d_call: -

cdr3_nt: TGTGCCAGCAGTCCGCATCTTACAGTCTCCTACGAGCAGTACTTC
cdr3_aa: CASSPHLTVSYEQYF
clone_size: -
j_call: TRBJ2-7
v_call: TRBV28
d_call: -

cdr3_nt: TGTGCCAGCAGCTTGGACGATGGCTACGAGCAGTACTTC
cdr3_aa: CASSLDDGYEQYF
clone_size: -
j_call: TRBJ2-7
v_call: TRBV5-5
d_call: -

cdr3_nt: TGTGCCAGTAGTATTTTCTTGGGCGGCACTGAAGCTTTCTTT
cdr3_aa: CASSIFLGGTEAFF
clone_size: -
j_call: TRBJ1-1
v_call: TRBV19
d_call: -

cdr3_nt: TGTGCCAGCAGCTTCCCCGCGGCCACGGGGGATGAGCAGTTCTTC
cdr3_aa: CASSFPAATGDEQFF
clone_size: few
j_call: TRBJ2-1
v_call: TRBV13
d_call: -

cdr3_nt: TGTGCCAGCAGCGCCTACTTCCAGGGGCGCAATGAGCAGTTCTTC
cdr3_aa: CASSAYFQGRNEQFF
clone_size: -
j_call: TRBJ2-1
v_call: TRBV5-6
d_call: -

cdr3_nt: TGTGCCAGCAGTGGATTAGGCAATTCACCCCTCCACTTT
cdr3_aa: CASSGLGNSPLHF
clone_size: few
j_call: TRBJ1-6
v_call: TRBV25-1
d_call: -

cdr3_nt: TGTGCCAGCAGCTCCGGTTACAGCTCCTACGAGCAGTACTTC
cdr3_aa: CASSSGYSSYEQYF
clone_size: -
j_call: TRBJ2-7
v_call: TRBV28
d_call: -

cdr3_nt: TGTGCCAGTACCACGGACAGGGAAGCAGATACGCAGTATTTT
cdr3_aa: CASTTDREADTQYF
clone_size: -
j_call: TRBJ2-3
v_call: TRBV19
d_call: TRBD1

cdr3_nt: TGTGCCAGCAGTCGATCCCCCACTAACTATGGCTACACCTTC
cdr3_aa: CASSRSPTNYGYTF
clone_size: -
j_call: TRBJ1-2
v_call: TRBV6-5
d_call: -

cdr3_nt: TGCGCCAGCAGCCAAGAGGGGACAGGGGGTGGCTACACCTTC
cdr3_aa: CASSQEGTGGGYTF
clone_size: once
j_call: TRBJ1-2
v_call: TRBV4-3
d_call: TRBD1

cdr3_nt: TGTGCCAGCAGCTCTTTTGTCGAAGATGGCTACACCTTC
cdr3_aa: CASSSFVEDGYTF
clone_size: -
j_call: TRBJ1-2
v_call: TRBV5-6
d_call: -

cdr3_nt: TGTGCCAGCAGCCCCGCTGGCGAGACCACCGGGGAGCTGTTTTTT
cdr3_aa: CASSPAGETTGELFF
clone_size: once
j_call: TRBJ2-2
v_call: TRBV13
d_call: -

cdr3_nt: TGTGCCAGCAGTTACTCTAGCGGCCATACGCAGTATTTT
cdr3_aa: CASSYSSGHTQYF
clone_size: -
j_call: TRBJ2-3
v_call: TRBV6-5
d_call: -

cdr3_nt: TGTGCCAGCAGCTTGGCAGGTCGGACTGAAGCTTTCTTT
cdr3_aa: CASSLAGRTEAFF
clone_size: -
j_call: TRBJ1-1
v_call: TRBV13
d_call: -

cdr3_nt: TGCAGCGTTGCGGCCAGTCACTATGGCTACACCTTC
cdr3_aa: CSVAASHYGYTF
clone_size: -
j_call: TRBJ1-2
v_call: TRBV29-1
d_call: -

cdr3_nt: TGTGCCAGCAGTGAACAGGGAGTATACGAGCAGTACTTC
cdr3_aa: CASSEQGVYEQYF
clone_size: -
j_call: TRBJ2-7
v_call: TRBV2
d_call: -

cdr3_nt: TGCGCCAGCAGCCAAGATGAGCCCCCGGGACAGGGGCCTCAGCCCCAGCATTTT
cdr3_aa: CASSQDEPPGQGPQPQHF
clone_size: -
j_call: TRBJ1-5
v_call: TRBV4-1
d_call: TRBD1

cdr3_nt: TGCAGTGCTAGAGGGGCTCAGCCCCAGCATTTT
cdr3_aa: CSARGAQPQHF
clone_size: -
j_call: TRBJ1-5
v_call: TRBV20-1
d_call: -

cdr3_nt: TGTGCCAGCAGCTTAGGGCCCGAGCAGTACTTC
cdr3_aa: CASSLGPEQYF
clone_size: -
j_call: TRBJ2-7
v_call: TRBV7-9
d_call: -

cdr3_nt: TGCAGCGTTGAGTCCCTAGCGGGAGGGTCTCAGGGAGAGACCCAGTACTTC
cdr3_aa: CSVESLAGGSQGETQYF
clone_size: once
j_call: TRBJ2-5
v_call: TRBV29-1
d_call: TRBD2

cdr3_nt: TGTGCCAGCAGTCCCCTTAGCGCTAGAATCACAGATACGCAGTATTTT
cdr3_aa: CASSPLSARITDTQYF
clone_size: -
j_call: TRBJ2-3
v_call: TRBV27
d_call: -

cdr3_nt: TGTGCCAGCAGTGAAAAGGACAACAATGAGCAGTTCTTC
cdr3_aa: CASSEKDNNEQFF
clone_size: once
j_call: TRBJ2-1
v_call: TRBV6-1
d_call: -

cdr3_nt: TGTGCCAGCAGCTCCACAGGTCCGGGGGACACTGAAGCTTTCTTT
cdr3_aa: CASSSTGPGDTEAFF
clone_size: -
j_call: TRBJ1-1
v_call: TRBV7-9
d_call: -